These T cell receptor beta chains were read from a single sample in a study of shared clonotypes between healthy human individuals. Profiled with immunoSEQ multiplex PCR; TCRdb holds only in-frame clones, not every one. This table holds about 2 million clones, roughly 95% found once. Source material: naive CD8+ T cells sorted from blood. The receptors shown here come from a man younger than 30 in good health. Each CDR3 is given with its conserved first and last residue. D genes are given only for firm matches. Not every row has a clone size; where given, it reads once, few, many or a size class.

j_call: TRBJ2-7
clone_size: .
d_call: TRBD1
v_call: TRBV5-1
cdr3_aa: CASSLRTGTYEQYF
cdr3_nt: TGCGCCAGCAGCTTACGGACAGGTACCTACGAGCAGTACTTC

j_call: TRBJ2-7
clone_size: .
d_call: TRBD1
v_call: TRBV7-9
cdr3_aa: CASSPSGTGGYEQYF
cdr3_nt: TGTGCCAGCAGCCCCTCGGGGACAGGGGGCTACGAGCAGTACTTC

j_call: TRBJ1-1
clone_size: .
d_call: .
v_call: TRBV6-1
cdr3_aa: CASSGGARGTEAFF
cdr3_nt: TGTGCCAGCAGTGGAGGGGCCCGAGGCACTGAAGCTTTCTTT

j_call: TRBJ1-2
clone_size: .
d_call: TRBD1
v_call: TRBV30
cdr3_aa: CAWSRAGGDYGYTF
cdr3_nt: TGTGCCTGGAGTCGGGCAGGGGGCGACTATGGCTACACCTTC

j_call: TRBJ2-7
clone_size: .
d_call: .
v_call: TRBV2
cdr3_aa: CASTDPGLETYEQYF
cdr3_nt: TGTGCCAGCACCGACCCCGGACTGGAGACGTACGAGCAGTACTTC

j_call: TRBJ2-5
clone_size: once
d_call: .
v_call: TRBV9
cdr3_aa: CASSVEDFQGETQYF
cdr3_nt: TGTGCCAGCAGCGTAGAAGACTTTCAGGGGGAGACCCAGTACTTC

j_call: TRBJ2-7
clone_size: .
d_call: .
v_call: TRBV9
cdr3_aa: CASSVGTAATYEQYF
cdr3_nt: TGTGCCAGCAGCGTAGGGACAGCGGCCACCTACGAGCAGTACTTC

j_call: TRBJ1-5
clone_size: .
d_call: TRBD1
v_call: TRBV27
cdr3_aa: CASSSTGGVFQHF
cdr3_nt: TGTGCCAGCAGTTCCACAGGGGGAGTCTTCCAGCATTTT

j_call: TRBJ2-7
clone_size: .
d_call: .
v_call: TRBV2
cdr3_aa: CASSETLGQGQNEQYF
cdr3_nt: TGTGCCAGCAGTGAAACCCTGGGGCAGGGGCAGAACGAGCAGTACTTC

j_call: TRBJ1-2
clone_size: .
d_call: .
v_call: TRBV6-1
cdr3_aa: CASSQGINYGYTF
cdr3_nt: TGTGCCAGCTCCCAGGGGATTAACTATGGCTACACCTTC

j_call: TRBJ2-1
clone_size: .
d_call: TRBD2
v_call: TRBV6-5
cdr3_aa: CASSYGLGDNEQFF
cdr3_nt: TGTGCCAGCAGTTACGGACTAGGGGACAATGAGCAGTTCTTC

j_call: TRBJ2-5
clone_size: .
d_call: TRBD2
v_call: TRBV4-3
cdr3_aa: CASSQRWEGYETQYF
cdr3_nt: TGCGCCAGCAGCCAACGATGGGAGGGGTATGAGACCCAGTACTTC

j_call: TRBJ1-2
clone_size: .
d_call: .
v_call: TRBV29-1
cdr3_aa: CSAHLMSGRGYTF
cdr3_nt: TGCAGCGCCCACCTTATGAGTGGCCGGGGCTACACCTTC

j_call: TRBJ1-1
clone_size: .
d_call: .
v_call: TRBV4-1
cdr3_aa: CASSHFREPTIGAFF
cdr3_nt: TGCGCCAGCAGCCATTTCCGGGAACCCACCATAGGAGCTTTCTTT

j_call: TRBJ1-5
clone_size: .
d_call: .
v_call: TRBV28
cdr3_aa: CASTQTFVREGGSNQPQHF
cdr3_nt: TGTGCCAGCACCCAAACCTTCGTTAGGGAGGGTGGGAGCAATCAGCCCCAGCATTTT

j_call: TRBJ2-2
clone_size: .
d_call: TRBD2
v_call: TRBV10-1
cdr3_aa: CASSDSGLVNTGELFF
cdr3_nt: TGCGCCAGCAGTGATTCTGGACTAGTCAACACCGGGGAGCTGTTTTTT

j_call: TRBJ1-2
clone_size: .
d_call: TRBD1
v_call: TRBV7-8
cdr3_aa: CASSSTGGDGYTF
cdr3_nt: TGTGCCAGCAGCTCGACAGGGGGCGATGGCTACACCTTC

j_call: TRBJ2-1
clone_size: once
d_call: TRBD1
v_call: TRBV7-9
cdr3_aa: CASSLGGQEQFF
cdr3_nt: TGTGCCAGCAGCTTAGGGGGACAGGAGCAGTTCTTC

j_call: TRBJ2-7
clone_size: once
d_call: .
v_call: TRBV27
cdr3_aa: CASSASQGDQVYEQYF
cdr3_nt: TGTGCCAGCAGTGCCTCACAGGGCGATCAAGTCTACGAGCAGTACTTC

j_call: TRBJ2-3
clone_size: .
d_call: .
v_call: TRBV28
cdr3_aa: CASSFLGETGTDTQYF
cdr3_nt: TGTGCCAGCAGTTTTTTAGGGGAGACGGGCACAGATACGCAGTATTTT

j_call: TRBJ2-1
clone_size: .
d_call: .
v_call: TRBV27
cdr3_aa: CASSLSPWTESSYNEQFF
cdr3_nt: TGTGCCAGCAGTTTATCCCCGTGGACAGAGAGCTCCTACAATGAGCAGTTCTTC

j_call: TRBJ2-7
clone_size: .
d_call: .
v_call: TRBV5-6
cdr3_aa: CASSWGWRYEQYF
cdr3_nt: TGTGCCAGCAGCTGGGGGTGGCGTTACGAGCAGTACTTC

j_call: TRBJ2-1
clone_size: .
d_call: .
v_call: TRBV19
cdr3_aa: CASSMEAGLGWEQFF
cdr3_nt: TGTGCCAGTAGTATGGAGGCGGGACTGGGTTGGGAGCAGTTCTTC

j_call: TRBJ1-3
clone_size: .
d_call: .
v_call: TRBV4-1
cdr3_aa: CASSPQVFSGNTIYF
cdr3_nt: TGCGCCAGCAGCCCCCAGGTGTTCTCTGGAAACACCATATATTTT

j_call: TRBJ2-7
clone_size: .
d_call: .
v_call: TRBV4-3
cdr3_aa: CASSQWIGASYEQYF
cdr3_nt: TGCGCCAGCAGCCAATGGATCGGGGCCTCCTACGAGCAGTACTTC

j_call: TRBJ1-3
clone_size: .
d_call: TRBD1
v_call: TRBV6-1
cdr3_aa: CASRETGTGAGNTIYF
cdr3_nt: TGTGCCAGCAGAGAAACCGGGACAGGGGCTGGAAACACCATATATTTT

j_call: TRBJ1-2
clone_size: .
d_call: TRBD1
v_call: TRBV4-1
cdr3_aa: CASSPGQGINYGYTF
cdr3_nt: TGCGCCAGCAGCCCCGGACAGGGGATAAACTATGGCTACACCTTC

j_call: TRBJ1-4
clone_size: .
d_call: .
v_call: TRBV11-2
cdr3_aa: CASSVTSNLNEKLFF
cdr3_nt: TGTGCCAGCAGCGTGACAAGCAATCTTAATGAAAAACTGTTTTTT

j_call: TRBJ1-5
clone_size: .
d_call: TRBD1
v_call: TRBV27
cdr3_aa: CASAPGGYSNQPQHF
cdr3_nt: TGTGCCAGCGCCCCAGGGGGATATAGCAATCAGCCCCAGCATTTT

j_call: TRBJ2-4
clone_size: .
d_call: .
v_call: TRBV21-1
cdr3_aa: CASSSLGQWNKNIQYF
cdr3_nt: TGTGCCAGCAGCAGCCTCGGGCAGTGGAACAAAAACATTCAGTACTTC

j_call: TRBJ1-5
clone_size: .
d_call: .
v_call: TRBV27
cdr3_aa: CASSSTGGNRQPQHF
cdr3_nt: TGTGCCAGCAGTTCGACTGGGGGAAACAGGCAGCCCCAGCATTTT

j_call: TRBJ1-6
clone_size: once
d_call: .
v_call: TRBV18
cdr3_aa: CASSPTGPGDALHF
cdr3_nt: TGTGCCAGCTCACCGACAGGCCCGGGGGACGCCCTCCACTTT

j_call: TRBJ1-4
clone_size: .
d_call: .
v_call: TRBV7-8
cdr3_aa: CASTKLEGNEKLFF
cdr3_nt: TGTGCCAGCACCAAACTAGAAGGGAATGAAAAACTGTTTTTT

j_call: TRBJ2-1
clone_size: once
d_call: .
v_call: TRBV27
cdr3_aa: CASSPTLASTTYNEQFF
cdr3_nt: TGTGCCAGCAGTCCAACTTTAGCTTCGACAACCTACAATGAGCAGTTCTTC

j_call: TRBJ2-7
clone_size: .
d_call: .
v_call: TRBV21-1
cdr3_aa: CASSKGQLPYEQYF
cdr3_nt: TGTGCCAGCAGCAAGGGACAGCTTCCCTACGAGCAGTACTTC

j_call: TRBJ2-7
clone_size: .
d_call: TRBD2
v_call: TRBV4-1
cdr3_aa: CASSQPGLADTPYEQYF
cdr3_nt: TGCGCCAGCAGCCAACCGGGACTAGCGGATACACCATACGAGCAGTACTTC

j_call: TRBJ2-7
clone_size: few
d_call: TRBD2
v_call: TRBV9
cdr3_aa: CASSVGGGTEQYF
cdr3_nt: TGTGCCAGCAGCGTAGGGGGAGGGACCGAGCAGTACTTC

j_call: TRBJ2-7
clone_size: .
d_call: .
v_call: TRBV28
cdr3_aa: CASSFRQVNYEQYF
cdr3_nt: TGTGCCAGCAGTTTCCGACAGGTGAACTACGAGCAGTACTTC

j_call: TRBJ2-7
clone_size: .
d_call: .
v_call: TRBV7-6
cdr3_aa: CASSLTLDPLNEQYF
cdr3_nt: TGTGCCAGCAGCTTAACCCTGGACCCCCTAAACGAGCAGTACTTC

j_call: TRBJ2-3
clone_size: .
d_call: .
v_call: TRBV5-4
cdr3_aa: CASSPAPGSTDTQYF
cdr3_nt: TGTGCCAGCAGCCCGGCGCCGGGGAGCACAGATACGCAGTATTTT

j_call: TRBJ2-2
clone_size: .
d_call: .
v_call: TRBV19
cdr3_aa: CASSYGANTGELFF
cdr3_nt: TGTGCCAGTAGTTACGGGGCTAACACCGGGGAGCTGTTTTTT

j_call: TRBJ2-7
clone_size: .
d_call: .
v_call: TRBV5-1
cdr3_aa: CAEPTRGGPPYEQYF
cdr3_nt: TGCGCCGAGCCTACGAGGGGAGGTCCACCCTACGAGCAGTACTTC

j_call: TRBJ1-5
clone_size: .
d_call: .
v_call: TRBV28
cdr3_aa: CASSLQGRDQPQHF
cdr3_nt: TGTGCCAGCAGTTTACAGGGGAGAGATCAGCCCCAGCATTTT

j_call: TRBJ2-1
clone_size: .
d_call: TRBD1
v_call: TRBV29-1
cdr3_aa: CSVEGTGVKPKTFNEQFF
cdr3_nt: TGCAGCGTTGAGGGGACAGGGGTTAAACCTAAAACCTTCAATGAGCAGTTCTTC

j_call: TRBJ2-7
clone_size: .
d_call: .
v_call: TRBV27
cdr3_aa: CASSSLPPYEQYF
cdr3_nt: TGTGCCAGCAGTTCCCTACCCCCCTACGAGCAGTACTTC

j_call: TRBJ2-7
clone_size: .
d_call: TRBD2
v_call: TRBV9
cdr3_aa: CASSVGTSGMFEQYF
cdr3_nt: TGTGCCAGCAGCGTAGGAACTAGCGGAATGTTCGAGCAGTACTTC

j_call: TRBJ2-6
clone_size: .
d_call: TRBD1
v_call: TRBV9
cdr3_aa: CASSVASWDRTGDSGANVLTF
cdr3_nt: TGTGCCAGCAGCGTAGCCTCTTGGGATAGAACAGGGGACTCTGGGGCCAACGTCCTGACTTTC

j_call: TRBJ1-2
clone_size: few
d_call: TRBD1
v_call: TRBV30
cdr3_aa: CAWSVDRGFGYTF
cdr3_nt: TGTGCCTGGAGTGTGGACAGGGGATTTGGCTACACCTTC

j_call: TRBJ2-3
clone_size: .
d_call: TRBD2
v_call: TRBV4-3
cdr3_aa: CASSQELAGAADTQYF
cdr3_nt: TGCGCCAGCAGCCAAGAACTAGCGGGAGCGGCAGATACGCAGTATTTT

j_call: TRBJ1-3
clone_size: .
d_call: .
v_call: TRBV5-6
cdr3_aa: CASSLGAISGNTIYF
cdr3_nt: TGTGCCAGCAGCCTGGGAGCGATCTCTGGAAACACCATATATTTT

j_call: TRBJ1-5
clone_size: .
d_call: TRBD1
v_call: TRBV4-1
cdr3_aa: CASSHRQGAGNQPQHF
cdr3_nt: TGCGCCAGCAGCCACCGACAGGGGGCTGGCAATCAGCCCCAGCATTTT

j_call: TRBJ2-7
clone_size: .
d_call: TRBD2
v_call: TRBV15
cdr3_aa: CATSRRGDSYEQYF
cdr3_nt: TGTGCCACCAGCAGGCGGGGGGATTCCTACGAGCAGTACTTC

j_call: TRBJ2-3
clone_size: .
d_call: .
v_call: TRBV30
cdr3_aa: CAWSGGSGGYTDTQYF
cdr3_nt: TGTGCCTGGAGTGGAGGTTCGGGCGGGTACACAGATACGCAGTATTTT

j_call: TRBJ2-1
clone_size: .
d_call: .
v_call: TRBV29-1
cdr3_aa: CSAGRGGYNEQFF
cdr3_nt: TGCAGCGCCGGACGGGGTGGGTACAATGAGCAGTTCTTC

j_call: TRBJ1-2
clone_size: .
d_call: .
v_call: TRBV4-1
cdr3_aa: CASSQVSRSGGYTF
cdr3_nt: TGCGCCAGCAGCCAAGTTTCGAGGTCTGGGGGCTACACCTTC

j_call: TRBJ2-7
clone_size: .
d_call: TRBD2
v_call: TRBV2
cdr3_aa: CASSVVLAGDSYEQYF
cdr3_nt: TGTGCCAGCAGTGTTGTACTAGCGGGGGACTCTTACGAGCAGTACTTC